Sequencing of this T cell receptor beta chain was carried out in a study of T-cell reconstitution after alpha-beta-depleted transplantation in children. This clonotype was recorded many times. Unique molecular identifiers were built into the TCRbeta library. Using its own MiXCR run on the PCR reads, TCRdb lists one record per CDR3 protein. The repertoire holds 300,000 or so distinct CDR3 sequences, with roughly 9.5% as singletons. This TCR came from a human donor who donated a stem cell graft to a child with SCID. The starting material was PBMCs from the stem cell graft donor, obtained from the stem cell graft.

The CDR3 region is CASSLGTGEQYF. CDR3 coding DNA: TGTGCCAGCAGCTTAGGGACAGGCGAGCAGTACTTC. This chain uses TRBV7-9 with TRBJ2-7; 7 nucleotides align to TRBD1. After removal of 1 base from V and 6 bases from J, the junction contained 0 bases not matched to a gene. The germline CDR1 and CDR2 sequences are SEHNR and FQNEAQ (reference sequence). CDR3 length equals 12 residues.